The rows below give T cell receptor beta chains drawn from one sample of a study of cytotoxic CD8 clonotypes in ibrutinib-treated CLL. Assay: immunoSEQ multiplex PCR; the TCRdb copy retains only in-frame clones and omits some. Among fewer than 85,000 clones listed, about four fifths were seen once. Sequencing used PBMCs, obtained after 12 months of ibrutinib treatment. The receptors were gathered from a human donor with chronic lymphocytic leukemia. Both conserved end residues are part of each CDR3. A D gene is named only where the DNA matches it firmly. Not every row has a clone size; where given, it reads once, few, many or a size class.

V,length,D,J,size,CDR3,DNA
TRBV6-6,15,NA,TRBJ2-6,NA,CASKKTTSGANVLTF,TGTGCCAGCAAAAAGACGACCTCTGGGGCCAACGTCCTGACTTTC
TRBV28,15,NA,TRBJ2-7,once,CASSLRWGAGYEQYF,TGTGCCAGCAGTTTACGGTGGGGGGCAGGCTACGAGCAGTACTTC
TRBV6-1,13,TRBD1,TRBJ1-6,NA,CAIRRDRDSPLHF,TGTGCCATCCGGCGGGACAGGGATTCACCCCTCCACTTT
TRBV18,16,NA,TRBJ1-5,once,CASSPTGPRNTQPQHF,TGTGCCAGCTCACCTACCGGACCCCGGAACACTCAGCCCCAGCATTTT
TRBV30,14,NA,TRBJ1-4,NA,CAWRDPATNEKLFF,TGTGCCTGGAGGGACCCTGCGACTAATGAAAAACTGTTTTTT
TRBV7-6,15,NA,TRBJ1-2,NA,CASSNPIRGPYGYTF,TGTGCCAGCAGCAACCCAATCAGGGGTCCTTATGGCTACACCTTC
TRBV6-6,14,NA,TRBJ2-1,NA,CASRGGLPWNEQFF,TGTGCCAGCAGGGGTGGACTGCCTTGGAATGAGCAGTTCTTC
TRBV5-6,15,NA,TRBJ1-2,NA,CASSPTQGFGNGYTF,TGTGCCAGCAGCCCCACCCAGGGGTTTGGAAACGGCTACACCTTC
TRBV18,14,NA,TRBJ2-1,NA,CASSPPSGDNEQFF,TGTGCCAGCTCACCACCTAGCGGCGACAATGAGCAGTTCTTC
TRBV4-3,16,TRBD2,TRBJ2-1,NA,CASSQDGLAGGNEQFF,TGCGCCAGCAGCCAAGATGGTCTAGCGGGGGGCAATGAGCAGTTCTTC
TRBV7-9,16,TRBD2,TRBJ2-3,NA,CASSLGGLAVADTQYF,TGTGCCAGCAGCTTAGGGGGACTAGCTGTTGCAGATACGCAGTATTTT
TRBV7-3,13,TRBD2,TRBJ2-5,NA,CASRGLAQETQYF,TGTGCCAGCAGGGGACTAGCACAAGAGACCCAGTACTTC
TRBV30,12,NA,TRBJ1-2,NA,CAWSVQDYGYTF,TGTGCCTGGAGTGTACAAGACTATGGCTACACCTTC
TRBV7-8,15,TRBD1,TRBJ2-7,NA,CASSPGGQGSYEQYF,TGTGCCAGCAGCCCAGGGGGACAGGGGTCCTACGAGCAGTACTTC
TRBV7-3,14,TRBD2,TRBJ2-3,NA,CASSSGTSGSAQYF,TGTGCCAGCAGCTCTGGGACTAGCGGGAGCGCGCAGTATTTT
TRBV5-8,15,TRBD1,TRBJ2-7,once,CASSFRDRVRWEQYF,TGTGCCAGCAGCTTCCGGGACAGGGTACGATGGGAGCAGTACTTC
TRBV9,16,NA,TRBJ2-3,NA,CASSVAGTLHTDTQYF,TGTGCCAGCAGCGTAGCGGGGACACTCCACACAGATACGCAGTATTTT
TRBV4-3,13,NA,TRBJ2-1,NA,CASSPRGNTEQFF,TGCGCCAGCAGCCCCCGGGGGAATACTGAGCAGTTCTTC
TRBV6-5,16,NA,TRBJ2-1,NA,CASSYGRVATYNEQFF,TGTGCCAGCAGTTACGGGCGGGTAGCGACCTACAATGAGCAGTTCTTC
TRBV28,14,NA,TRBJ2-5,NA,CASSTMGVEETQYF,TGTGCCAGCAGCACCATGGGGGTGGAAGAGACCCAGTACTTC
TRBV18,16,NA,TRBJ2-2,few,CASSPPGPPGARELFF,TGTGCCAGCTCACCCCCGGGACCCCCCGGGGCCCGGGAGCTGTTTTTT
TRBV29-1,14,NA,TRBJ1-2,NA,CSVEVQDYNYGYTF,TGCAGCGTTGAAGTGCAGGATTATAACTATGGCTACACCTTC
TRBV5-4,11,TRBD1,TRBJ1-1,NA,CASRTGTEAFF,TGTGCCAGCCGGACAGGGACTGAAGCTTTCTTT
TRBV6-6,14,TRBD1,TRBJ1-1,NA,CASRGGTENTEAFF,TGTGCCAGCAGGGGGGGGACAGAGAACACTGAAGCTTTCTTT
TRBV10-1,14,TRBD1,TRBJ1-5,NA,CASSEGDRDQPQHF,TGCGCCAGCAGTGAGGGGGACAGGGACCAGCCCCAGCATTTT
TRBV19,13,TRBD2,TRBJ2-1,NA,CATRTSGTDEQFF,TGTGCCACCAGGACTAGCGGGACTGATGAGCAGTTCTTC
TRBV2,15,TRBD1,TRBJ1-4,NA,CASTPRTGEREKLFF,TGTGCCAGCACCCCCCGGACAGGGGAGCGTGAAAAACTGTTTTTT
TRBV10-3,17,TRBD2,TRBJ2-3,few,CATQTASGRAGGDTQYF,TGTGCCACCCAGACGGCTAGCGGGAGGGCCGGGGGAGATACGCAGTATTTT
TRBV4-3,13,TRBD1,TRBJ1-2,NA,CASSQTGSGGYTF,TGCGCCAGCAGCCAGACAGGGAGTGGTGGCTACACCTTC
TRBV7-6,15,NA,TRBJ2-2,NA,CASSPWGRTRRVLFF,TGTGCCAGCAGCCCCTGGGGCAGGACCCGGAGGGTTCTGTTTTTT
TRBV7-3,13,NA,TRBJ2-3,NA,CASGGADTDTQYF,TGTGCCAGCGGGGGAGCAGACACAGATACGCAGTATTTT
TRBV18,16,NA,TRBJ2-7,NA,CASSAYSGESSYEQYF,TGTGCCAGCTCAGCCTATAGCGGCGAAAGCTCCTACGAGCAGTACTTC
TRBV27,14,TRBD1,TRBJ1-5,NA,CASSFKGANQPQHF,TGTGCCAGCAGTTTCAAGGGGGCAAATCAGCCCCAGCATTTT
TRBV5-1,15,TRBD1,TRBJ1-5,NA,CASSLGPGGGQPQHF,TGCGCCAGCAGCTTGGGTCCAGGGGGTGGTCAGCCCCAGCATTTT
TRBV6-6,14,TRBD1,TRBJ2-5,once,CASRKGQGRETQYF,TGTGCCAGCAGAAAAGGACAGGGGAGGGAGACCCAGTACTTC
TRBV11-2,12,NA,TRBJ1-1,NA,CASSLLNTEAFF,TGTGCCAGCAGCTTGCTGAACACTGAAGCTTTCTTT
TRBV10-2,15,NA,TRBJ2-3,NA,CASSELVAHTDTQYF,TGCGCCAGCAGTGAGTTGGTAGCACACACAGATACGCAGTATTTT
TRBV29-1,13,TRBD1,TRBJ1-4,once,CSAKGATNEKLFF,TGCAGCGCTAAGGGGGCGACTAATGAAAAACTGTTTTTT
TRBV7-2,15,TRBD1,TRBJ2-7,NA,CASSAGRGRTYEQYF,TGTGCCAGCAGCGCAGGTAGGGGGCGGACCTACGAGCAGTACTTC
TRBV11-3,13,NA,TRBJ2-2,NA,CASSLAITGELFF,TGTGCCAGCAGCTTAGCGATCACCGGGGAGCTGTTTTTT